These T cell receptor beta chains were read from a single sample in a study of cytomegalovirus exposure and HLA in healthy donors. Sequenced by immunoSEQ multiplex PCR; TCRdb stores in-frame clones only, minus some. Of 100,000 to 150,000 clones in the sample, about 10% are singletons; the top ten hold 4.6%. Sequenced material: PBMCs. The receptors were gathered from a woman aged 18-29 years in good health and CMV-seropositive. CDR3s include the opening cysteine and the closing phenylalanine or tryptophan.

v_gene	j_gene	CDR3aa
TRBV6-6	TRBJ2-7	CASSYGGGRAVGEQYF
TRBV7-9	TRBJ1-1	CASRLSKGEAFF
TRBV30	TRBJ2-3	CAWSGDTDTQYF
TRBV19	TRBJ2-2	CASKGQGDTGELFF
TRBV27	TRBJ2-2	CASSLSQVSTGELFF
TRBV2	TRBJ2-7	CASRVGQFYEQYF
TRBV12-5	TRBJ2-1	CASGLWDSHYNEQFF
TRBV6-5	TRBJ2-3	CASSPGLAGNTQYF
TRBV4-1	TRBJ2-1	CASSQGIYSGRYYNEQFF
TRBV10-3	TRBJ1-2	CAISTGQGDGYTF
TRBV14	TRBJ2-3	CASSQRGSSYYSTDTQYF
TRBV11-2	TRBJ2-3	CASSLSQGTTDTQYF
TRBV7-9	TRBJ1-1	CASSGGGRTGRGTEAFF
TRBV20-1	TRBJ2-1	CSAGGGAEQFF
TRBV11-2	TRBJ2-1	CASSLRDWSNEQFF
TRBV7-9	TRBJ1-1	CASSLRGEAEAFF
TRBV6-1	TRBJ1-4	CAANRGVATNEKLFF
TRBV6-1	TRBJ1-6	CASSEIVASSYNSPLHF
TRBV12-5	TRBJ2-7	CASGSGRGTYEQYF
TRBV6-1	TRBJ2-1	CASRGQGDEQFF
TRBV6-5	TRBJ1-3	CASSYPPEQSGNTIYF
TRBV30	TRBJ1-3	CAWSVTGSGNTIYF